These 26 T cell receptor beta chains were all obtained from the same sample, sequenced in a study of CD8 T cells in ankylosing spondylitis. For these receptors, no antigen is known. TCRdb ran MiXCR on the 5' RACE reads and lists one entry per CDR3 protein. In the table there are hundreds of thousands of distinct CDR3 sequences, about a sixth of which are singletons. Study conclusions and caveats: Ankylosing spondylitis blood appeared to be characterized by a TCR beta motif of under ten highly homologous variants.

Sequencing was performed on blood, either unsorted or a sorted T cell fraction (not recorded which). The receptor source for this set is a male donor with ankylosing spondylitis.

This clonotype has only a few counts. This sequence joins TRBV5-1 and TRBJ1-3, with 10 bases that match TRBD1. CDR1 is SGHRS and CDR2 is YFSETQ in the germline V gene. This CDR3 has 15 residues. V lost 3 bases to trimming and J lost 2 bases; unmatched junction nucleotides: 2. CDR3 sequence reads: CASSSTGGTGNTIYF. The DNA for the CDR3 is TGCGCCAGCAGCTCGACAGGGGGCACTGGAAACACCATATATTTT.

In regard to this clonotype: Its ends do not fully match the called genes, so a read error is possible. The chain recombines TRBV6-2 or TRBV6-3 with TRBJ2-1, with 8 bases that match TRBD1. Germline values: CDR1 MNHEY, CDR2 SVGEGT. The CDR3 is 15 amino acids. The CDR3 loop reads CASSYRDRTNNVQFF. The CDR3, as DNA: TGTGCCAGCAGTTACAGGGACAGGACCAACAATGTGCAGTTCTTC.

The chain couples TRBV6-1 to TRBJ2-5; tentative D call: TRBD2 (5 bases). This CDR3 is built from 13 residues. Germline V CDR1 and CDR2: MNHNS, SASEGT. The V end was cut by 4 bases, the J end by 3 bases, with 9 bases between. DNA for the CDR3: TGTGCCAGCAGTGTGGGAGCTAAAGAGACCCAGTACTTC. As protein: CASSVGAKETQYF.

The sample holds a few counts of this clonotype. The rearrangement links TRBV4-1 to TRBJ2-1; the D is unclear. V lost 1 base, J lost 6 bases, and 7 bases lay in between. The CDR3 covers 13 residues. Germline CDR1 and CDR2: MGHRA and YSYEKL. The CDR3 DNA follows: TGCGCCAGCAGCCAAGTCCTATTCAATGAGCAGTTCTTC. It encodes CASSQVLFNEQFF.

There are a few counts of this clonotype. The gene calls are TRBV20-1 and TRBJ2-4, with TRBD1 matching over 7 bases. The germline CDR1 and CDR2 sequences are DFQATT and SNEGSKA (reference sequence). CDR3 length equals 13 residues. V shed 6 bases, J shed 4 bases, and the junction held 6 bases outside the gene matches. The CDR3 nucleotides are TGCAGTGCCCAAGACAGGGCTAAAAACATTCAGTACTTC. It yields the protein CSAQDRAKNIQYF.

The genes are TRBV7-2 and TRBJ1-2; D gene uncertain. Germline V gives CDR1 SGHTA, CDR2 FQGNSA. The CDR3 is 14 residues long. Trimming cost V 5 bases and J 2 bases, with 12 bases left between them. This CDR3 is CASSQPRRNYGYTF. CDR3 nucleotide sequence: TGTGCCAGCAGCCAGCCCAGGAGGAACTATGGCTACACCTTC. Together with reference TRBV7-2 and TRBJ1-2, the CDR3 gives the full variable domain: GAGVSQSPSNKVTEKGKDVELRCDPISGHTALYWYRQSLGQGLEFLIYFQGNSAPDKSGLPSDRFSAERTGGSVSTLTIQRTQQEDSAVYLCASSQPRRNYGYTFGSGTRLTVV.

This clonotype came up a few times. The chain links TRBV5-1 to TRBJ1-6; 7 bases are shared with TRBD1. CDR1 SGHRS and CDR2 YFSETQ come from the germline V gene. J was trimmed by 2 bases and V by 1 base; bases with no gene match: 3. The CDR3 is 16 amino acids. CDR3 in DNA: TGCGCCAGCAGCTTGACAGGGGACGCCTATAATTCACCCCTCCACTTT. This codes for CASSLTGDAYNSPLHF.

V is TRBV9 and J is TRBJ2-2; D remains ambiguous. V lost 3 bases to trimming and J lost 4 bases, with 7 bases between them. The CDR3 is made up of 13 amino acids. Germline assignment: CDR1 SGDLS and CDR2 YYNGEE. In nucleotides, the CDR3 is TGTGCCAGCAGCGCTGACCTCACCGGGGAGCTGTTTTTT. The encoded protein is CASSADLTGELFF.

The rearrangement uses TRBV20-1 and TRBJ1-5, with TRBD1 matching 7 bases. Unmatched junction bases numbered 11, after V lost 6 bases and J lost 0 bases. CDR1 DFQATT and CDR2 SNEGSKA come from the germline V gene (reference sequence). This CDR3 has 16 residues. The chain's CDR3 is CSAIRDSFYSNQPQHF. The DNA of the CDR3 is TGCAGTGCAATCCGGGACAGTTTCTATAGCAATCAGCCCCAGCATTTT.

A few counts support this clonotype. For the CDR3, the DNA is TGTGCCATCAGTATTACCAATGGCCTCGAAGAGACCCAGTACTTC. Its translation is CAISITNGLEETQYF. V usage is TRBV10-3 and J usage is TRBJ2-5; no reliable D call. The length of the CDR3 is 15 residues. The germline V and J ends were trimmed by 5 bases and 3 bases, with 16 bases remaining between them. Germline CDR1 ENHRY, CDR2 SYGVKD.

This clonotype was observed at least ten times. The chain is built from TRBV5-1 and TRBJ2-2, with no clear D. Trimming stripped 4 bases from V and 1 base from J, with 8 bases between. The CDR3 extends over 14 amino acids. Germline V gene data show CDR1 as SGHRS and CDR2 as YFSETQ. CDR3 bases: TGCGCCAGCAGCGTGTTACAGAACACCGGGGAGCTGTTTTTT. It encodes CASSVLQNTGELFF. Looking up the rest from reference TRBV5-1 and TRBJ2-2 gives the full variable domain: KAGVTQTPRYLIKTRGQQVTLSCSPISGHRSVSWYQQTPGQGLQFLFEYFSETQRNKGNFPGRFSGRQFSNSRSEMNVSTLELGDSALYLCASSVLQNTGELFFGEGSRLTVL.

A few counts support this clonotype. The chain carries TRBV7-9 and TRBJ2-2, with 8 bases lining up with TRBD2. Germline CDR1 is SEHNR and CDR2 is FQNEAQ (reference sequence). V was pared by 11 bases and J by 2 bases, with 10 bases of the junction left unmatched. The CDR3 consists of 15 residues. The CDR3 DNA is TGTGCCGTTGCCTCGAGCGGGGGAAACACCGGGGAGCTGTTTTTT. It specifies CAVASSGGNTGELFF.

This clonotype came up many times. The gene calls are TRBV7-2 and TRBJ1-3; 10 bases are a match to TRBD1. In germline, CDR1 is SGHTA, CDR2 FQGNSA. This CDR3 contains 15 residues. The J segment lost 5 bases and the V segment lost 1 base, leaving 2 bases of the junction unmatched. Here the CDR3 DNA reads TGTGCCAGCAGCTTAGGGGGACAGGGGAGAAACACCATATATTTT. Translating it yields CASSLGGQGRNTIYF.

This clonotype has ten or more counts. The CDR3 reads CASSALAGVGYNEQFF. In nucleotides, the CDR3 is TGTGCCAGCAGCGCACTAGCGGGAGTGGGGTACAATGAGCAGTTCTTC. The chain couples TRBV11-3 to TRBJ2-1, with 11 bases that match TRBD2. V shed 5 bases and J 4 bases; nucleotides not matched to a gene: 7. The germline V gene encodes CDR1 SGHNT and CDR2 YENEEA. The CDR3 has 16 residues.

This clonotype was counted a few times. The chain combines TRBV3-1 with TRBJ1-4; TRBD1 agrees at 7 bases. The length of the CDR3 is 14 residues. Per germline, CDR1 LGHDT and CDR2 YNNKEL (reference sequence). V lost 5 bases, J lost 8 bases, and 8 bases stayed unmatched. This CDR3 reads CASSFGTAQEKLFF. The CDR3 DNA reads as TGTGCCAGCAGCTTCGGGACAGCACAGGAAAAACTGTTTTTT. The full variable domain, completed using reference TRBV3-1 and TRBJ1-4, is DTAVSQTPKYLVTQMGNDKSIKCEQNLGHDTMYWYKQDSKKFLKIMFSYNNKELIINETVPNRFSPKSPDKAHLNLHINSLELGDSAVYFCASSFGTAQEKLFFGSGTQLSVL.

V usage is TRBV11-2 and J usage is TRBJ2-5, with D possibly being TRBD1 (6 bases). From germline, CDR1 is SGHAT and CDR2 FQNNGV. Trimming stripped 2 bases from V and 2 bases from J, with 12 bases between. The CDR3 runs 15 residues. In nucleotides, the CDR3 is TGTGCCAGCAGCTTAATCTGGGACACACAAGAGACCCAGTACTTC. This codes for CASSLIWDTQETQYF.

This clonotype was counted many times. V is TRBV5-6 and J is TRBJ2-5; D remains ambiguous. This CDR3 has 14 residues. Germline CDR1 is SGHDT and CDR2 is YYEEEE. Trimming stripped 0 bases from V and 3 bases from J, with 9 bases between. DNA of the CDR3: TGTGCCAGCAGCTTGGGGACCGGAAAAGAGACCCAGTACTTC. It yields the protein CASSLGTGKETQYF.

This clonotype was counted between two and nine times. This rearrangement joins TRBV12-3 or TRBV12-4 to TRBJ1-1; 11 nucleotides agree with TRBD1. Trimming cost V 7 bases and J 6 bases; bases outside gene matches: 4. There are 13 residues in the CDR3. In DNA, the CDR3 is TGTGCCAGCAAGGACAGGGGGCCTGCTGAAGCTTTCTTT. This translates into CASKDRGPAEAFF.

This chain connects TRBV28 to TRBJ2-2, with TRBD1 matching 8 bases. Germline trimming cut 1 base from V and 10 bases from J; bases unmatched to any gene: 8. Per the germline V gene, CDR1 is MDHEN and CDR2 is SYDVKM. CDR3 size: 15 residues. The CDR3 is CASSLSRQGPVELFF. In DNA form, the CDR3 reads TGTGCCAGCAGTTTATCGCGACAGGGGCCCGTGGAGCTGTTTTTT. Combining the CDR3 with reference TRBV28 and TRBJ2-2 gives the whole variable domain DVKVTQSSRYLVKRTGEKVFLECVQDMDHENMFWYRQDPGLGLRLIYFSYDVKMKEKGDIPEGYSVSREKKERFSLILESASTNQTSMYLCASSLSRQGPVELFFGEGSRLTVL.

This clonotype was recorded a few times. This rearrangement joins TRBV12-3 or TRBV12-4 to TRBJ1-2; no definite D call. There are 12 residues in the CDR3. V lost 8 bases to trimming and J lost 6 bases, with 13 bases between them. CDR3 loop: CASAPPGHGYTF. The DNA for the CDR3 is TGTGCCAGCGCCCCCCCTGGCCATGGCTACACCTTC.

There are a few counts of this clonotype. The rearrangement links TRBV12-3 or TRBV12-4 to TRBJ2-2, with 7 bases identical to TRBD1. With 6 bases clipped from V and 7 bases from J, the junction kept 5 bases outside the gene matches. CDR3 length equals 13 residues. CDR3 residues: CASRRTGDGELFF. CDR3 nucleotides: TGTGCCAGCAGAAGAACAGGGGACGGGGAGCTGTTTTTT.

The CDR3 nucleotides read TGCAGTGTACCCCTCGTGGGACTGGATAATTCACCCCTCCACTTT. Amino acids: CSVPLVGLDNSPLHF. The chain links TRBV20-1 to TRBJ1-6, with a possible D match to TRBD1 (5 bases). V was clipped by 7 bases and J by 5 bases, with 18 bases between them. Germline-derived CDR1 and CDR2 are DFQATT and SNEGSKA (reference sequence). CDR3 length: 15 amino acids.

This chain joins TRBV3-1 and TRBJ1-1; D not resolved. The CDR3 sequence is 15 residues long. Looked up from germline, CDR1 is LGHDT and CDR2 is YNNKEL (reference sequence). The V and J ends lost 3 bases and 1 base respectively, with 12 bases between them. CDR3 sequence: CASSQTPGKNTEAFF. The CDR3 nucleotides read TGTGCCAGCAGCCAGACCCCGGGGAAGAACACTGAAGCTTTCTTT.

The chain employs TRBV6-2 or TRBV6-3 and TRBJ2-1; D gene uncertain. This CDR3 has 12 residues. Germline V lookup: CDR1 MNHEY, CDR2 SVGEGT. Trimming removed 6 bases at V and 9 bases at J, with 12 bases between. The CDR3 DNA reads TGTGCCAGCAGCCCCAGTGCCGGTGAGCAGTTCTTC. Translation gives CASSPSAGEQFF.

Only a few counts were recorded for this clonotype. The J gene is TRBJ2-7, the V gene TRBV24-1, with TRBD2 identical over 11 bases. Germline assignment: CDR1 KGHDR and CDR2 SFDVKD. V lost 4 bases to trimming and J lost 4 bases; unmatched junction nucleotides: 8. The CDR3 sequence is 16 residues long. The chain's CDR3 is CATSDKTSGNHYEQYF. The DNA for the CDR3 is TGTGCCACCAGTGACAAGACTAGCGGGAATCATTACGAGCAGTACTTC.

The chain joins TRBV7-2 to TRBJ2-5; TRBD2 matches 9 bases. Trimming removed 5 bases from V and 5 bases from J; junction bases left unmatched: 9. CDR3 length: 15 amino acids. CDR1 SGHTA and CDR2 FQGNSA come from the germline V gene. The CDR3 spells CASSPSSGSVETQYF. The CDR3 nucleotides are TGTGCCAGCAGCCCGAGTAGCGGGAGCGTGGAGACCCAGTACTTC.